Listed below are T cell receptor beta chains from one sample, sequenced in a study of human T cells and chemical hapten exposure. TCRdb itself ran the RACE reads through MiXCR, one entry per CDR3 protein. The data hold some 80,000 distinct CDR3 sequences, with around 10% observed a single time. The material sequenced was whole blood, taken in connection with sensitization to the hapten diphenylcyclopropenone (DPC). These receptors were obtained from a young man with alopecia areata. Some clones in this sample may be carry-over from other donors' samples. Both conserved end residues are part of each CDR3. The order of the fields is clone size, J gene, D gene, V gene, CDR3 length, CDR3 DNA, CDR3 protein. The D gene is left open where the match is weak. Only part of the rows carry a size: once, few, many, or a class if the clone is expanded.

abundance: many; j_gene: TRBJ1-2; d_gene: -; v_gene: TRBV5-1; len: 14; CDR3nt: TGCGCCAGCAGCTTCGGGGGAGCTAACTATGGCTACACCTTC; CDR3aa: CASSFGGANYGYTF
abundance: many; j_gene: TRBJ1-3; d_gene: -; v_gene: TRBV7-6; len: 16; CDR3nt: TGTGCCAGCAGCCCACAGGGAGATAACTCTGGAAACACCATATATTTT; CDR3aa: CASSPQGDNSGNTIYF
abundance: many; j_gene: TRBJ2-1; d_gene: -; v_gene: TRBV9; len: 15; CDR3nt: TGTGCCAGCAGCGCCCTCTTGAGCTCCTACAATGAGCAGTTCTTC; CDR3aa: CASSALLSSYNEQFF
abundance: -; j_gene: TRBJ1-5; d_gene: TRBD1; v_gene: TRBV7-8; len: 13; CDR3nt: TGTGCCAGCAGCTCCACAGGGGCGGGGCCCCAGCATTTT; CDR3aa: CASSSTGAGPQHF
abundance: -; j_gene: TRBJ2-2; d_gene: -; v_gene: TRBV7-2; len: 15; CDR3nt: TGTGCCAGCAGCCCTCAGTCAGGGGTAAACGGGGAGCTGTTTTTT; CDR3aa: CASSPQSGVNGELFF
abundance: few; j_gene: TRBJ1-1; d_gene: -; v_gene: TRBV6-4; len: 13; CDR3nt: TGTGCCAGCGCCCGACAGTTGAACACTGAAGCTTTCTTT; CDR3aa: CASARQLNTEAFF
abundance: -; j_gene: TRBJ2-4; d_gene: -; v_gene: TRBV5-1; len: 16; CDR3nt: TGCGCCAGCAGCCACGGAGGGACCGTCTCCTCGGACATTCAGTACTTC; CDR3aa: CASSHGGTVSSDIQYF
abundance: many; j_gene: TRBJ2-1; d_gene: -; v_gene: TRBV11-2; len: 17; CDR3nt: TGTGCCAGCAGCCCGACGGGGCGGCGGACCTCCTACAATGAGCAGTTCTTC; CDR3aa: CASSPTGRRTSYNEQFF
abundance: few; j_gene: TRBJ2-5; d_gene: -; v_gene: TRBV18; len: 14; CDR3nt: TGTGCCAGCTCACCATCGGACAGACAAGAGACCCAGTACTTC; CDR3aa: CASSPSDRQETQYF
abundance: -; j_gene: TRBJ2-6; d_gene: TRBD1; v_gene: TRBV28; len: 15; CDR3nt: TGTGCCAGCACACTAGGGACAGGGGCGGCCAACGTCCTGACTTTC; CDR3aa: CASTLGTGAANVLTF